The sequence of this T cell receptor (beta chain) was determined in a study of CD4 T cell repertoires in COVID-19. The wider study: CFSE-low cells expanded roughly 11 days with IL-2, then restimulated with other coronavirus spikes.

Using immunoSEQ multiplex PCR, the repertoire was profiled, and TCRdb retains in-frame clones only, with some absent. The repertoire includes 70,000 to 95,000 clones, about 80% of them detected once, and about 0.58% sits in the top ten. Remarks on this clone: Its antigen is undetermined.

General observations from the study: Suggested intraclonal diversification: top SARS-CoV-2-reactive clonotypes appeared in two or three memory subsets. Some SARS-CoV-2 clonotypes, between 7 and 25%, recurred in SARS-CoV and/or HKU1 cultures.

The V end was cut by 6 bases, the J end by 2 bases, with 10 bases between. Germline CDR1 is MNHEY and CDR2 is SVGAGI. The length of the CDR3 is 13 residues. This TCR came from a human donor who had COVID-19. The sample in question was CD4+ T cells from peripheral blood, obtained after recovery from COVID-19. The chain carries TRBV6-5 and TRBJ1-1; no definite D call. The CDR3 region has the DNA TGTGCCAGCAGAATCGGTTTCAACACTGAAGCTTTCTTT. Encoded protein: CASRIGFNTEAFF.